The 14 T cell receptor beta chains below were found in one sample sequenced in a study of blood T cell repertoires in COVID-19. Sequenced by immunoSEQ multiplex PCR; TCRdb stores in-frame clones only, minus some. The data hold tens of thousands of clones, with roughly 90% observed a single time. Sequenced: peripheral blood. These receptor sequences come from a human donor in a cohort sampled during active COVID-19.

CDR3 region: CAWTPLAGLDGYTF. The CDR3 nucleotides are TGTGCCTGGACCCCCCTGGCAGGGTTGGATGGCTACACCTTC. The genes are TRBV30 and TRBJ1-2; a possible D gene is TRBD1 (5 bases). This CDR3 spans 14 amino acids. Germline V gene lookup returns CDR1 GTSNPN and CDR2 SVGIG (reference sequence). V was trimmed by 4 bases and J by 6 bases, leaving 18 bases between them.

There are a few counts of this clone. The chain uses TRBV5-5 and TRBJ1-1, with 10 bases fitting TRBD1. Germline CDR1 is SGHKS and CDR2 is YYEKEE (reference sequence). After removal of 0 bases from V and 5 bases from J, the junction contained 4 bases not matched to a gene. The CDR3 contains 15 residues. The CDR3 sequence is CASSLGDRGRTEAFF. As DNA, the CDR3 is TGTGCCAGCAGCTTGGGGGACAGGGGTCGGACTGAAGCTTTCTTT.

V is TRBV6-5 and J is TRBJ2-7; D call uncertain. CDR1 MNHEY and CDR2 SVGAGI come from the germline V gene. V was cut by 4 bases and J by 1 base, with 14 bases left in between. This CDR3 region has 15 residues. This chain's CDR3 is CASSSQLIGSYEQYF. CDR3 sequence (DNA): TGTGCCAGCAGTTCCCAACTCATCGGGTCCTACGAGCAGTACTTC.

The chain combines TRBV28 with TRBJ1-5, with 10 nucleotides matching TRBD1. The V gene's germline CDR1 is MDHEN and CDR2 SYDVKM. The CDR3 has 17 amino acids. Trimming cost V 6 bases and J 5 bases; bases outside gene matches: 13. CDR3 coding DNA: TGTGCCAGCAGCCAACCGGGACAGGGGTTTTTTGATCAGCCCCAGCATTTT. This sequence encodes CASSQPGQGFFDQPQHF.

The chain is built from TRBV11-2 and TRBJ1-1, with TRBD1 as a possible D gene (6 bases). V lost 5 bases and J 0 bases, leaving 13 bases between the germline ends. Germline-derived CDR1 and CDR2 are SGHAT and FQNNGV. The CDR3 length is 15 residues. The CDR3 sequence: CASSPLTGLNTEAFF. Here the CDR3 DNA reads TGTGCCAGCAGCCCATTGACAGGCCTGAACACTGAAGCTTTCTTT.

This chain uses TRBV6-5 with TRBJ1-5, with D unresolved. Germline V gives CDR1 MNHEY, CDR2 SVGAGI. CDR3 length equals 13 residues. V lost 4 bases and J lost 0, with 4 bases in between. The CDR3 region has the DNA TGTGCCAGCAGTTCAGTTAGCAATCAGCCCCAGCATTTT. It encodes CASSSVSNQPQHF.

V and J are TRBV14 and TRBJ1-1, with 9 nucleotides matching TRBD1. This CDR3 has 16 amino acids. Germline CDR1 is SGHDN and CDR2 is FVKESK. The junction had 10 bases not matched to a gene; V was cut back by 7 bases and J by 1 base. Here the CDR3 DNA reads TGTGCCAGCAACCCCCTTCCGGGACAGGGGAACACTGAAGCTTTCTTT. This sequence encodes CASNPLPGQGNTEAFF.

This clone is a singleton in its sample. V and J are TRBV6-2 or TRBV6-3 and TRBJ2-3; a possible D gene is TRBD2 (6 bases). The CDR3 length is 16 residues. The V gene's germline CDR1 is MNHEY and CDR2 SVGEGT. The germline V and J ends were trimmed by 2 bases and 1 base, with 13 bases remaining between them. CDR3 region: CASSYGTGGRTDTQYF. DNA for the CDR3: TGTGCCAGCAGTTACGGGACTGGCGGCCGCACAGATACGCAGTATTTT.

The chain uses TRBV27 and TRBJ2-7; D not certain. This CDR3 spans 14 amino acids. Trimming cost V 5 bases and J 3 bases, with 14 bases left between them. Looked up from germline, CDR1 is MNHEY and CDR2 is SMNVEV (reference sequence). Written as DNA, the CDR3 is TGTGCCAGCAGTCACCAAGCCAGGAACTACGAGCAGTACTTC. It encodes CASSHQARNYEQYF.

J is TRBJ2-7 and V is TRBV7-2; possibly TRBD2 for D (5 bases). From germline, CDR1 is SGHTA and CDR2 FQGNSA. The germline V and J ends were trimmed by 1 base and 7 bases, with 14 bases remaining between them. The CDR3 consists of 14 residues. CDR3 residues: CASSLDRKRGEQYF. In nucleotides, the CDR3 is TGTGCCAGCAGCTTAGATCGGAAACGGGGTGAGCAGTACTTC.

The chain has TRBV6-5 and TRBJ1-4; a weak D match, TRBD1 (5 bases). Germline CDR1 and CDR2: MNHEY and SVGAGI. This CDR3 spans 14 amino acids. V was shortened by 4 bases and J by 8 bases, with 14 bases between the two germline ends. This chain's CDR3 is CASSSQGDSEKLFF. The CDR3 bases are TGTGCCAGCAGTTCCCAGGGCGATTCGGAAAAACTGTTTTTT.

In this sample, this clone turned up once. The V call is TRBV13, the J call TRBJ2-7, with D possibly matching TRBD2 (5 bases). This CDR3 is 14 amino acids long. Germline V lookup: CDR1 PRHDT, CDR2 FYEKMQ (reference sequence). The V end was cut by 3 bases, the J end by 1 base, with 10 bases between. For the CDR3, the DNA is TGTGCCAGCAGCTTGGCTCCGGGGTCCTACGAGCAGTACTTC. Its translation: CASSLAPGSYEQYF.

This clone has a single count. The chain couples TRBV7-6 to TRBJ2-5, with 8 bases identical to TRBD2. The ends lost 2 bases at V and 1 base at J; junction bases unmatched: 9. The CDR3 is 17 residues long. The V gene's germline CDR1 is SGHVS and CDR2 FNYEAQ. The CDR3 reads CASSLIGGGRVQETQYF. The CDR3, as DNA: TGTGCCAGCAGCTTAATCGGGGGGGGAAGGGTCCAAGAGACCCAGTACTTC.

The sample holds one count of this clone. V and J are TRBV11-2 and TRBJ2-2; perhaps TRBD1 as D (6 bases). The CDR3 runs 13 residues. V gave up 5 bases and J gave up 8 bases, with 12 bases separating them. Per germline, CDR1 SGHAT and CDR2 FQNNGV. This CDR3 is CASSIKGVGELFF. DNA of the CDR3: TGTGCCAGCAGCATTAAGGGGGTTGGGGAGCTGTTTTTT.